These 28 T cell receptor beta chains were sequenced from one sample in a study of blood T cell repertoires in COVID-19. Generated by immunoSEQ multiplex PCR, the TCRdb table keeps only in-frame clones and is missing some. Of around 89,000 clones listed, about 88% are singletons. Sequenced: peripheral blood. All receptors derive from a man aged 45 to 65 with acute or convalescent COVID-19.

The chain recombines TRBV28 with TRBJ2-1, with 9 bases aligning to TRBD1. CDR3 size: 11 residues. The germline CDR1 and CDR2 sequences are MDHEN and SYDVKM. V was clipped by 11 bases and J by 8 bases; unmatched bases: 4. The CDR3 here is CAGQGRDEQFF. CDR3 nucleotide sequence: TGTGCCGGACAGGGGAGGGATGAGCAGTTCTTC.

The chain recombines TRBV5-6 with TRBJ1-5; no clear D. Trimming took 2 bases from V and 0 from J, leaving 12 bases between them. There are 16 residues in the CDR3. Germline loops: CDR1 SGHDT, CDR2 YYEEEE. The CDR3 DNA reads as TGTGCCAGCAGCTTCAGGTCTTTTAATAGCAATCAGCCCCAGCATTTT. This translates into CASSFRSFNSNQPQHF. Drawing the rest from reference TRBV5-6 and TRBJ1-5, the complete variable domain is DAGVTQSPTHLIKTRGQQVTLRCSPKSGHDTVSWYQQALGQGPQFIFQYYEEEERQRGNFPDRFSGHQFPNYSSELNVNALLLGDSALYLCASSFRSFNSNQPQHFGDGTRLSIL.

The chain recombines TRBV6-4 with TRBJ2-1; maybe TRBD1 (6 bases). The V and J ends lost 3 bases and 10 bases respectively, with 13 bases between them. Germline V lookup: CDR1 MRHNA, CDR2 SNTAGT. CDR3 length: 13 residues. The CDR3: CASSENRVGEQFF. CDR3 DNA: TGTGCCAGCAGTGAAAACAGGGTTGGGGAGCAGTTCTTC.

The sample holds a few counts of this clone. The V and J genes are TRBV10-1 and TRBJ2-1; D might be TRBD1 (6 bases). CDR3 length equals 15 residues. V gave up 5 bases and J gave up 3 bases, with 14 bases separating them. Germline lookup yields CDR1 WNHNN and CDR2 SYGVQD (reference sequence). DNA for the CDR3: TGCGCCAGCAGTCAGGGGTGGGAAAGCTACAATGAGCAGTTCTTC. This sequence encodes CASSQGWESYNEQFF.

The J gene is TRBJ2-4, the V gene TRBV4-1; D perhaps matches TRBD2 (6 bases). The germline gives CDR1 MGHRA, CDR2 YSYEKL. The CDR3 runs to 16 residues. Deletions cut 0 bases from V and 2 bases from J, with 11 bases between. The CDR3 nucleotides are TGCGCCAGCAGCCAAGAGGGTGGGAGGACCAAAAACATTCAGTACTTC. It translates to CASSQEGGRTKNIQYF.

The rearrangement links TRBV7-8 to TRBJ1-5; TRBD1 matches 10 bases. Unmatched junction bases numbered 3, after V lost 4 bases and J lost 6 bases. Germline CDR1 SGHVS, CDR2 FQNEAQ. CDR3 length: 14 residues. DNA for the CDR3: TGTGCCAGCAGCTCGGACAGGGGGGTTCAGCCCCAGCATTTT. Its translation: CASSSDRGVQPQHF.

V is TRBV21-1 and J is TRBJ2-2; TRBD1 is the table's D call and was not checked against the DNA. TRBV21-1 is annotated as a pseudogene. CDR3 size: 15 residues. CDR3 nucleotides: TGTGCCAGCAGAGAGATCCGGGACAACCCCGGGGAGCTGTTTTTT. Translated: CASREIRDNPGELFF.

This rearrangement joins TRBV15 to TRBJ2-2, with a tentative D call TRBD1 (6 bases). The CDR3 length is 16 residues. The germline CDR1 and CDR2 sequences are LNHNV and YYDKDF (reference sequence). Trimming removed 2 bases from V and 3 bases from J, with 13 bases in between. CDR3 bases: TGTGCCACCAGCAGACCCCAGGGGCGACACACCGGGGAGCTGTTTTTT. Its protein product is CATSRPQGRHTGELFF.

V is TRBV3-1 (or the pseudogene TRBV3-2) and J is TRBJ2-6; 8 bases map to TRBD1. CDR1 is LGHDT and CDR2 is YNNKEL in the germline V gene (reference sequence). V was clipped by 3 bases and J by 0 bases; unmatched bases: 4. The CDR3 totals 17 residues. CDR3 sequence: CASSQRGTGSGANVLTF. The DNA of the CDR3 is TGTGCCAGCAGCCAGAGAGGGACAGGCTCTGGGGCCAACGTCCTGACTTTC.

This CDR3 reads CASSVGSDLEKLFF. The DNA for the CDR3 is TGTGCCAGCAGCGTAGGGTCAGATCTTGAAAAACTGTTTTTT. This rearrangement joins TRBV9 to TRBJ1-4; D not resolved. CDR1 is SGDLS, CDR2 YYNGEE, per germline. Trimming shortened V by 0 bases and J by 7 bases, and 10 bases separated the two germline ends. The CDR3 has 14 residues.

The chain links TRBV7-3 to TRBJ2-3; 10 bases align to TRBD1. Germline V gives CDR1 SGHTA, CDR2 FQGTGA. After removal of 4 bases from V and 4 bases from J, the junction contained 14 bases not matched to a gene. There are 18 residues in the CDR3. The CDR3 DNA is TGTGCCAGCAGCTCACCCCCCGGGACAGGGGTGGCAGCAGATACGCAGTATTTT. Translated, it gives CASSSPPGTGVAADTQYF. Full variable domain (outside the CDR3, taken from reference TRBV7-3 and TRBJ2-3): GAGVSQTPSNKVTEKGKYVELRCDPISGHTALYWYRQSLGQGPEFLIYFQGTGAADDSGLPNDRFFAVRPEGSVSTLKIQRTERGDSAVYLCASSSPPGTGVAADTQYFGPGTRLTVL.

The rearrangement links TRBV5-6 to TRBJ1-5; no definite D call. Germline CDR1 is SGHDT and CDR2 is YYEEEE. The CDR3 totals 16 residues. With 3 bases removed from V and 1 base from J, the gap between germline ends came to 14 bases. CDR3 sequence: CASSSLRAGSNQPQHF. The CDR3 coding sequence is TGTGCCAGCAGCTCCCTGCGAGCAGGCAGCAATCAGCCCCAGCATTTT. The entire variable domain, with the rest obtained from reference TRBV5-6 and TRBJ1-5, is as follows: DAGVTQSPTHLIKTRGQQVTLRCSPKSGHDTVSWYQQALGQGPQFIFQYYEEEERQRGNFPDRFSGHQFPNYSSELNVNALLLGDSALYLCASSSLRAGSNQPQHFGDGTRLSIL.

The chain employs TRBV30 and TRBJ2-5; 10 nucleotides align to TRBD2. The CDR3 length is 14 residues. CDR1 and CDR2 (germline): GTSNPN, SVGIG (reference sequence). J gave up 6 bases and V 3 bases, and 7 bases lay outside the gene matches. The DNA for the CDR3 is TGTGCCTGGAGCGCTAGCGGGGGCATGAAGACCCAGTACTTC. It codes for CAWSASGGMKTQYF.

The chain combines TRBV27 with TRBJ1-6, with TRBD1 matching 9 bases. CDR1 MNHEY and CDR2 SMNVEV come from the germline V gene (reference sequence). There are 18 residues in the CDR3. With 3 bases clipped from V and 6 bases from J, the junction kept 12 bases outside the gene matches. In DNA, the CDR3 is TGTGCCAGCAGTTTCGGACAGGGGCGCGGGTACCCTAATTCACCCCTCCACTTT. Protein sequence: CASSFGQGRGYPNSPLHF.

The chain has TRBV6-2 or TRBV6-3 and TRBJ2-3; TRBD1 might be the D (6 bases). CDR3 length equals 16 residues. V shed 0 bases and J shed 4 bases, with 14 bases lying between them. Germline V gene sequence: CDR1 MNHEY, CDR2 SVGEGT. CDR3 sequence (DNA): TGTGCCAGCAGTTACTCAGGACTTGGGGGCCCAGATACGCAGTATTTT. Protein: CASSYSGLGGPDTQYF.

This clone was found once. V is TRBV7-2 and J is TRBJ2-1; a weak D match, TRBD2 (5 bases). CDR3 length: 16 residues. V was clipped by 0 bases and J by 0 bases, with 9 bases between them. Germline values: CDR1 SGHTA, CDR2 FQGNSA. CDR3 sequence: CASSLATGSSYNEQFF. In DNA, the CDR3 is TGTGCCAGCAGCTTAGCCACGGGGAGCTCCTACAATGAGCAGTTCTTC.

The J gene is TRBJ1-2, the V gene TRBV28, with 7 bases matching TRBD1. Germline V gives CDR1 MDHEN, CDR2 SYDVKM. V shed 8 bases, J shed 7 bases, and the junction held 7 bases outside the gene matches. The CDR3 runs 12 residues. The CDR3 loop reads CASDEGAVGYTF. Written as DNA, the CDR3 is TGTGCCAGCGATGAGGGGGCGGTTGGCTACACCTTC.

The chain combines TRBV18 with TRBJ1-5, with D perhaps matching TRBD1 (5 bases). The CDR3 loop spans 16 amino acids. Germline V gene lookup returns CDR1 KGHSH and CDR2 LQKENI. V was clipped by 2 bases and J by 4 bases, with 15 bases between them. CDR3 bases: TGTGCCAGCTCACCAGGAGTAGGAACAGGAAATCAGCCCCAGCATTTT. The encoded protein is CASSPGVGTGNQPQHF.

This clone was counted only a few times. The chain recombines TRBV11-2 with TRBJ1-1, with D possibly matching TRBD1 (5 bases). The germline V gene has CDR1 SGHAT and CDR2 FQNNGV. The V end lost 6 bases, the J end lost 0 bases, and 17 bases lay between the germline ends. The CDR3 contains 16 residues. Here the CDR3 DNA reads TGTGCCAGCAGGCTTTCATGGGGCAGCTTGAACACTGAAGCTTTCTTT. This codes for CASRLSWGSLNTEAFF.

The rearrangement joins TRBV6-5 to TRBJ1-2; TRBD1 is a possible D gene (6 bases). This CDR3 spans 15 amino acids. With 6 bases removed from V and 6 bases from J, the gap between germline ends came to 20 bases. The V gene's germline CDR1 is MNHEY and CDR2 SVGAGI. Written as DNA, the CDR3 is TGTGCCAGCAGCTTAGGGGGGGGAGGAGCAGATGGCTACACCTTC. It is translated as CASSLGGGGADGYTF.

The chain links TRBV7-2 to TRBJ2-3, with D possibly TRBD1 on 6 matching bases. Germline V CDR1 and CDR2: SGHTA, FQGNSA. The CDR3 runs 15 residues. Between the trimmed V and J ends, which lost 2 bases and 0 bases, there was a span of 9 bases. CDR3 coding DNA: TGTGCCAGCAGCTTATTGGGGGCTAGCACAGATACGCAGTATTTT. Amino acid sequence: CASSLLGASTDTQYF.

The J gene is TRBJ2-2, the V gene TRBV27; TRBD1 agrees at 8 bases. Germline CDR1 is MNHEY and CDR2 is SMNVEV (reference sequence). V shed 1 base and J 7 bases; nucleotides not matched to a gene: 17. CDR3 length: 19 residues. CDR3: CASSLYAGTGQSAYGELFF. In DNA, the CDR3 is TGTGCCAGCAGTTTATATGCCGGGACAGGACAGTCAGCTTACGGGGAGCTGTTTTTT.

The gene calls are TRBV5-1 and TRBJ2-5; a weak D match, TRBD2 (5 bases). Germline V lookup: CDR1 SGHRS, CDR2 YFSETQ. Trimming left V 0 bases short and J 2 bases short, with 8 bases between. This CDR3 region has 14 residues. The CDR3 DNA follows: TGCGCCAGCAGCTTGGGGGGAGTTCAAGAGACCCAGTACTTC. This gives the protein CASSLGGVQETQYF.

This chain joins TRBV15 and TRBJ1-1; TRBD1 might be the D (5 bases). The CDR3 runs 15 residues. Per the germline V gene, CDR1 is LNHNV and CDR2 is YYDKDF (reference sequence). Trimming removed 0 bases from V and 7 bases from J, with 15 bases in between. The DNA for the CDR3 is TGTGCCACCAGCAGAGATGGCAGCGTAGGGGATGAAGCTTTCTTT. Encoded protein: CATSRDGSVGDEAFF.

V is TRBV2 and J is TRBJ1-2; 8 bases are shared with TRBD1. Germline CDR1 reads SNHLY; CDR2 reads FYNNEI. CDR3 size: 14 residues. With V trimmed by 6 bases and J by 4 bases, 7 bases remained unmatched. The CDR3 spells CASRSQGASYGYTF. In DNA form, the CDR3 reads TGTGCCAGCAGAAGTCAGGGGGCCAGCTATGGCTACACCTTC.

CDR3 bases: TGTGCCAGCAGCTGGGTTGGGAGTTCACGATCACCCCTCCACTTT. Its protein is CASSWVGSSRSPLHF. The genes are TRBV28 and TRBJ1-6; unclear D gene. The CDR3 extends over 15 amino acids. The V gene lost 6 bases and the J gene lost 10 bases, with 19 bases spanning the gap. Germline V gene data show CDR1 as MDHEN and CDR2 as SYDVKM.

This clone was counted once. The chain couples TRBV27 to TRBJ1-2; possibly TRBD1 for D (5 bases). Between the trimmed V and J ends, which lost 2 bases and 1 base, there was a span of 14 bases. CDR1 is MNHEY and CDR2 is SMNVEV in the germline V gene (reference sequence). CDR3 size: 16 residues. The CDR3 protein is CASSLGGGLGNYGYTF. DNA for the CDR3: TGTGCCAGCAGTTTAGGGGGAGGCCTAGGTAACTATGGCTACACCTTC.

The chain carries TRBV27 and TRBJ1-2; the D gene is possibly TRBD1 (6 bases). The CDR3 spans 13 residues. V was pared by 4 bases and J by 5 bases, with 11 bases between. Germline CDR1 reads MNHEY; CDR2 reads SMNVEV (reference sequence). CDR3 amino acids: CASSSQQGYGYTF. CDR3 nucleotides: TGTGCCAGCAGTTCCCAGCAGGGGTATGGCTACACCTTC.